This T cell receptor beta chain was sequenced during a study of blood T cell repertoires in COVID-19. Study context: The United States, Italy and Spain provided the acute and convalescent COVID-19 samples.

Produced via immunoSEQ multiplex PCR; TCRdb's table is partial and in-frame only. The sample records hundreds of thousands of clones, 70% to 90% being singletons. CDR1 is SEHNR, CDR2 FQNEAQ, per germline (reference sequence). V lost 5 bases and J lost 2; bases outside the gene matches: 9. The CDR3 runs 17 residues. Sequencing input: peripheral blood. The receptor's source is a man in his forties with acute or convalescent COVID-19. The V and J genes are TRBV7-9 and TRBJ1-2; TRBD1 aligns across 12 bases. This CDR3 reads CASSREGQGAFNYGYTF. CDR3 coding DNA: TGTGCCAGCAGCCGGGAGGGACAGGGGGCGTTCAACTATGGCTACACCTTC.